Sequencing of this T cell receptor (beta chain) was carried out in a study of cytomegalovirus exposure and HLA in healthy donors. CDR1 and CDR2 from the germline V gene are SQVTM and ANQGSEA. Trimming removed 2 bases from V and 4 bases from J; junction bases left unmatched: 5. CDR3 length equals 14 residues. The primer mix had 60 Vbeta and 13 Jbeta primers. Sequenced by immunoSEQ multiplex PCR; TCRdb stores in-frame clones only, minus some. Of fewer than 150,000 clones in the sample, roughly four fifths are singletons; the top ten hold about 2.3%. This clonotype originated in a male donor in good health and CMV-seronegative. J is TRBJ2-3 and V is TRBV29-1; 8 nucleotides line up with TRBD2. Sequenced material: PBMCs. The CDR3 loop is CSVEPRLASDTQYF. CDR3 sequence (DNA): TGCAGCGTTGAACCTCGACTAGCGTCAGATACGCAGTATTTT.